Listed here is a single T cell receptor (beta chain). No antigen is known for it. TCRdb's table, derived via immunoSEQ multiplex PCR, lists solely in-frame clones and lacks some. The table records around 43,000 clones, about 90% of them present only once. Unstimulated regulatory T cells (CD4+CD25+CD127-), CD4+CD25- non-regulatory cells, CD4 and CD8 cells were FACS-sorted from thawed PBMCs. The sample comes from a study of Tregs in tolerant kidney transplant recipients. This CDR3 region has 14 residues. Germline CDR1 SGHRS, CDR2 YFSETQ. Between the trimmed V and J ends, which lost 4 bases and 4 bases, there was a span of 14 bases. Whole-study results and caveats: Validation in larger populations is needed because few patients were studied. Biological reproducibility was not directly addressed in this study.

The clonotype was recovered from a human donor in good health. The V and J genes are TRBV5-1 and TRBJ1-2, with D unclear. The specimen was Tregs from blood. The CDR3 region has the DNA TGCGCCAGCAGCCCGGTCGGGGATTCCTATGGCTACACCTTC. Protein sequence: CASSPVGDSYGYTF.